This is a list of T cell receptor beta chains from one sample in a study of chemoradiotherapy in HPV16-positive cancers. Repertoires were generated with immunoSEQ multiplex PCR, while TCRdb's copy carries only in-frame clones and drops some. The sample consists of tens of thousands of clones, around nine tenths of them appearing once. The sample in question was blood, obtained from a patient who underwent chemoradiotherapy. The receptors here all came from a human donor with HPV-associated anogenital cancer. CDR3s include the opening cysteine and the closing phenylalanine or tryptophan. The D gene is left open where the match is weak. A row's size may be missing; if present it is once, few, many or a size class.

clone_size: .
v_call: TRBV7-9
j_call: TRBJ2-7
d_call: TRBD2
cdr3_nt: TGTGCCAGCAGCCAGGCCGCTAGCGGTTCTTCCTACGAGCAGTACTTC
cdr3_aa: CASSQAASGSSYEQYF

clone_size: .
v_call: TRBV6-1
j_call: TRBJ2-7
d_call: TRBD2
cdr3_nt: TGTGCCAGCAGTGAAGTGGGTAGCGGGAGAAGGGAGCAGTACTTC
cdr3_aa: CASSEVGSGRREQYF

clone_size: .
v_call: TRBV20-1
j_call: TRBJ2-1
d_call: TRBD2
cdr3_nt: TGCAGTGCTCGACTAGCTAATGAGCAGTTCTTC
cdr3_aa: CSARLANEQFF

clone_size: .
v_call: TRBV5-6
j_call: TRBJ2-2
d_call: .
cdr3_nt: TGTGCCAGCAGCTTGGGGCCGGGACGCGACACCGGGGAGCTGTTTTTT
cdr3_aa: CASSLGPGRDTGELFF

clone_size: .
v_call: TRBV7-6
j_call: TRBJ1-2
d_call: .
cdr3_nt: TGTGCCAGCAGCTCGTCGGGGTTTGGGGGGCGGACCTATGGCTACACCTTC
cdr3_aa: CASSSSGFGGRTYGYTF

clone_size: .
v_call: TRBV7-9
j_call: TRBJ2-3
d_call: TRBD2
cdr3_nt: TGTGCCAGCAGTCCAGCCCCCGGTCGCGGGAGGCATCCAGATACGCAGTATTTT
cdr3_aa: CASSPAPGRGRHPDTQYF

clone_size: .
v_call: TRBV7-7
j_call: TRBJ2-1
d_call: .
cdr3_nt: TGTGCTAGCAGCCTCGGGCGTCTAGTATCCTACAATGAGCAGTTCTTC
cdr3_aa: CASSLGRLVSYNEQFF

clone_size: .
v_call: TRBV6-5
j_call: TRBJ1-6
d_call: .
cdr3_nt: TGTGCCAGCAGTTACTCGATAGGGAATTCACCCCTCCACTTT
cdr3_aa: CASSYSIGNSPLHF

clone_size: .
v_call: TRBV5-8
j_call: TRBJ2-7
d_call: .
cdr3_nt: TGTGCCAGCAGCCAGCACAGGGGAGGCGAGCAGTACTTC
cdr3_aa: CASSQHRGGEQYF

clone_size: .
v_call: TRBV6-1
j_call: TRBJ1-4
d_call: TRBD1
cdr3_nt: TGTGCCAGCAGCACAAGGACAGGGGGGGCTGAAAAACTGTTTTTT
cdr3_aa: CASSTRTGGAEKLFF

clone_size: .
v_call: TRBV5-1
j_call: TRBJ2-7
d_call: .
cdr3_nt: TGCGCCAGCAGCTTGGACCCCGGGACCACGTCCTACGAGCAGTACTTC
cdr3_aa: CASSLDPGTTSYEQYF

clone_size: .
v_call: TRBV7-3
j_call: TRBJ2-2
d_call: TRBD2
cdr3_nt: TGTGCCAGCAGCTTAATTGGTAGTGCTAGCGGCCGCTCGAACACCGGGGAGCTGTTTTTT
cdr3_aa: CASSLIGSASGRSNTGELFF

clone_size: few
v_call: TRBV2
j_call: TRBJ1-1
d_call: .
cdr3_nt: TGTGCCAGCACCCGAGGCGTATTACTAATGAACACTGAAGCTTTCTTT
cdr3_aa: CASTRGVLLMNTEAFF

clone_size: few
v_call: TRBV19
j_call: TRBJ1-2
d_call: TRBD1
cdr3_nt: TGTGCCAGTAGGCCGGGACAGGCATCCTATGGCTACACCTTC
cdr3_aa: CASRPGQASYGYTF

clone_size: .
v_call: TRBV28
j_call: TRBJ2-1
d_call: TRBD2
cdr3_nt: TGTGCCAGCAGTCCCGGACTAGCGGGAGTGATTGAGCAGTTCTTC
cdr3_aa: CASSPGLAGVIEQFF

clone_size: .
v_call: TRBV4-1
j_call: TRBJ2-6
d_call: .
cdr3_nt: TGCGCCAGCAGTCATATAGCCCGTGGGGCCAACGTCCTGACTTTC
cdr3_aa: CASSHIARGANVLTF

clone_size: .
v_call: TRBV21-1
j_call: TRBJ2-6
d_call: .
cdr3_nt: TGTGCCAGCAGCAAAGCGCTTTTTAGTGCCCAGTTCTTCGTCCGCTCTGGGGCCAACGTCCTGACTTTC
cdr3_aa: CASSKALFSAQFFVRSGANVLTF

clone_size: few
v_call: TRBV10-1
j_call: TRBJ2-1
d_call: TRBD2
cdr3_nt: TGCGCCAGCGGGACTAGTCGAAATGAGCAGTTCTTC
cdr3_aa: CASGTSRNEQFF

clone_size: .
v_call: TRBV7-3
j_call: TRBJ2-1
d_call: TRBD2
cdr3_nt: TGTGCCAGCAGCTTAACTAGCGGGGACCCCAATGAGCAGTTCTTC
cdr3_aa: CASSLTSGDPNEQFF

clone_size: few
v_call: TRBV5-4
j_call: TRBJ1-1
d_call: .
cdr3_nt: TGTGCCAGCAGCACCCAGGCTGAAGCTTTCTTT
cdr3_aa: CASSTQAEAFF

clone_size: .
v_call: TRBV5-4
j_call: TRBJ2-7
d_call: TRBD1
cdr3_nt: TGTGCCAGCGGACAGGCCTACTCCTACGAGCAGTACTTC
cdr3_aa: CASGQAYSYEQYF

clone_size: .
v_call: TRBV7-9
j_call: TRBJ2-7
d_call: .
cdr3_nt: TGTGCCAGCAGCTTTTCACAGGGCGGGGGTGTGCAGTACTTC
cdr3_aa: CASSFSQGGGVQYF